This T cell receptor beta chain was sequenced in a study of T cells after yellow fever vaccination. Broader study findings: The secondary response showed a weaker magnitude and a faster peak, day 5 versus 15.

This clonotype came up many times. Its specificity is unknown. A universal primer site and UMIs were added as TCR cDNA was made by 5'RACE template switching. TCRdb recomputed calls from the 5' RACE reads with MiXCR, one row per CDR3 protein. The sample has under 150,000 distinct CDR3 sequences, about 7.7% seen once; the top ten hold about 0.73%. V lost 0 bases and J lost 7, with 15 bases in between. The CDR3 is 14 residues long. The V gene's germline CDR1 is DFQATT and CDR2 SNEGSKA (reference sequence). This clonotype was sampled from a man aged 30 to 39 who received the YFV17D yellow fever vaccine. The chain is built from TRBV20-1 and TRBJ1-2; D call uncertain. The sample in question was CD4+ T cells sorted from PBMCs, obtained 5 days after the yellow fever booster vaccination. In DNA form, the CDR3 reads TGCAGTGCTAGAGATAATGGCGACTTGGGTGGCTACACCTTC. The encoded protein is CSARDNGDLGGYTF.